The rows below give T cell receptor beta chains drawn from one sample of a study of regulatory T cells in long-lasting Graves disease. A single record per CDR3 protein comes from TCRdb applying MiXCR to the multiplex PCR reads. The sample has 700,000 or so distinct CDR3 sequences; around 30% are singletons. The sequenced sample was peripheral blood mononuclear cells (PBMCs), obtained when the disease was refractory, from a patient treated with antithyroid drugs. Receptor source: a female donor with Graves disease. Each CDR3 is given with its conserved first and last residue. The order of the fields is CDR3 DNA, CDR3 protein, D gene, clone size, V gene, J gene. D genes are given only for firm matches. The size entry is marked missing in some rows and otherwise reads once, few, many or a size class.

CDR3 DNA: TGTGCCAGCAGCCACAGAGTTGACGTAGAGACCCAGTACTTC
CDR3 protein: CASSHRVDVETQYF
D gene: NA
clone size: many
V gene: TRBV7-9
J gene: TRBJ2-5

CDR3 DNA: TGCAGCGTTGAAAGGTGGAGGGATGAAGCTTTCTTT
CDR3 protein: CSVERWRDEAFF
D gene: NA
clone size: few
V gene: TRBV29-1
J gene: TRBJ1-1

CDR3 DNA: TGTGCCAGCAGCCTCCTAACAGGGTTGAACACTGAAGCTTTCTTT
CDR3 protein: CASSLLTGLNTEAFF
D gene: NA
clone size: few
V gene: TRBV28
J gene: TRBJ1-1

CDR3 DNA: TGCAGTGCTACACAGGGGGCGGTCATGAACACTGAAGCTTTCTTT
CDR3 protein: CSATQGAVMNTEAFF
D gene: TRBD1
clone size: NA
V gene: TRBV20-1
J gene: TRBJ1-1

CDR3 DNA: TGTGCCAGCTCTCAACCGACTAGCGGCCCTCTCGGCGAGCAGTACTTC
CDR3 protein: CASSQPTSGPLGEQYF
D gene: TRBD2
clone size: NA
V gene: TRBV18
J gene: TRBJ2-7

CDR3 DNA: TGTGCCAGCAGCCGAACGGGTCAGTATCAGCCCCAGCATTTT
CDR3 protein: CASSRTGQYQPQHF
D gene: NA
clone size: many
V gene: TRBV28
J gene: TRBJ1-5

CDR3 DNA: TGTGCCAGCAGGAAGACTGGTGGGGAGGGCACTGAAGCTTTCTTT
CDR3 protein: CASRKTGGEGTEAFF
D gene: NA
clone size: few
V gene: TRBV7-9
J gene: TRBJ1-1

CDR3 DNA: TGTGCCAGCAGTAGGACAGGGTTGGGCATGGGCAATCAGCCCCAGCATTTT
CDR3 protein: CASSRTGLGMGNQPQHF
D gene: TRBD1
clone size: many
V gene: TRBV12-3/TRBV12-4
J gene: TRBJ1-5

CDR3 DNA: TGTGCCAGCAGACCTGGGACAGGGAAAGGGTACACTGAAGCTTTCTTT
CDR3 protein: CASRPGTGKGYTEAFF
D gene: TRBD1
clone size: few
V gene: TRBV12-3/TRBV12-4
J gene: TRBJ1-1

CDR3 DNA: TGTGCCAGCAGCTTGACAGGGGGGGAGAACACTGAAGCTTTCTTT
CDR3 protein: CASSLTGGENTEAFF
D gene: TRBD1
clone size: many
V gene: TRBV28
J gene: TRBJ1-1

CDR3 DNA: TGTGCCACCAAGGACAGGGGAGATACTGAAGCTTTCTTT
CDR3 protein: CATKDRGDTEAFF
D gene: TRBD1
clone size: NA
V gene: TRBV6-1
J gene: TRBJ1-1

CDR3 DNA: TGCAGTGCTCGAAACTACAGGATAACTCCCTATGGCTACACCTTC
CDR3 protein: CSARNYRITPYGYTF
D gene: NA
clone size: NA
V gene: TRBV20-1
J gene: TRBJ1-2

CDR3 DNA: TGTGCCTGGAGTTCACAGGGGAATGAAGCTTTCTTT
CDR3 protein: CAWSSQGNEAFF
D gene: TRBD1
clone size: few
V gene: TRBV30
J gene: TRBJ1-1

CDR3 DNA: TGTGCCAGCAGGACCGACAGGGCAGCACCAAATCAGCCCCAGCATTTT
CDR3 protein: CASRTDRAAPNQPQHF
D gene: TRBD1
clone size: few
V gene: TRBV28
J gene: TRBJ1-5

CDR3 DNA: TGTGCCAGCAGCTTGGGACAGGGCCCCCTTGGCTACACCTTC
CDR3 protein: CASSLGQGPLGYTF
D gene: TRBD1
clone size: NA
V gene: TRBV7-9
J gene: TRBJ1-2

CDR3 DNA: TGTGCCAGCAGCTTGAGGGGGAATAATTCACCCCTCCACTTT
CDR3 protein: CASSLRGNNSPLHF
D gene: NA
clone size: NA
V gene: TRBV5-5
J gene: TRBJ1-6

CDR3 DNA: TGTGCCAGCAGTGAACCTCCGTGGAGTCCCGACAATCAGCCCCAGCATTTT
CDR3 protein: CASSEPPWSPDNQPQHF
D gene: NA
clone size: few
V gene: TRBV2
J gene: TRBJ1-5

CDR3 DNA: TGTGCCAGCACCCGAGGAACCCTGGATACTGCGGCTTTCTTT
CDR3 protein: CASTRGTLDTAAFF
D gene: NA
clone size: NA
V gene: TRBV7-9
J gene: TRBJ1-1

CDR3 DNA: TGTGCCAGCAGCTTGAGCTCCTCCTACGAGCAGTACTTC
CDR3 protein: CASSLSSSYEQYF
D gene: NA
clone size: many
V gene: TRBV12-3/TRBV12-4
J gene: TRBJ2-7

CDR3 DNA: TGTGCCATCAGTGAGTGGGCAGGGGATCAGCCCCAGCATTTT
CDR3 protein: CAISEWAGDQPQHF
D gene: NA
clone size: NA
V gene: TRBV10-3
J gene: TRBJ1-5

CDR3 DNA: TGTGCCAGCAGCTTAGACCCCCGGCGGGGGTACGAGCAGTACTTC
CDR3 protein: CASSLDPRRGYEQYF
D gene: TRBD2
clone size: many
V gene: TRBV11-2
J gene: TRBJ2-7

CDR3 DNA: TGTGCCAGCAGCCCCCACCAGGACGTTATCTATGGCTACACCTTC
CDR3 protein: CASSPHQDVIYGYTF
D gene: NA
clone size: NA
V gene: TRBV9
J gene: TRBJ1-2

CDR3 DNA: TGTGCCAGCAGGACAGGGGGCCTCAACGAGCAGTACTTC
CDR3 protein: CASRTGGLNEQYF
D gene: TRBD1
clone size: few
V gene: TRBV6-1
J gene: TRBJ2-7

CDR3 DNA: TGTGCCATCGGACGGGACCCTACCTACAATGAGCAGTTCTTC
CDR3 protein: CAIGRDPTYNEQFF
D gene: NA
clone size: few
V gene: TRBV10-3
J gene: TRBJ2-1

CDR3 DNA: TGTGCCAGCAGTGTCACCTTGGAGACCCAGTACTTC
CDR3 protein: CASSVTLETQYF
D gene: NA
clone size: many
V gene: TRBV6-1
J gene: TRBJ2-5

CDR3 DNA: TGTGCCACCCGGGGCGAGGGGGAGGGCCCCAATCAGCCCCAGCATTTT
CDR3 protein: CATRGEGEGPNQPQHF
D gene: NA
clone size: few
V gene: TRBV28
J gene: TRBJ1-5

CDR3 DNA: TGTGCCAGCAGTCCCTACAGGGACCCTAACTATGGCTACACCTTC
CDR3 protein: CASSPYRDPNYGYTF
D gene: NA
clone size: NA
V gene: TRBV27
J gene: TRBJ1-2

CDR3 DNA: TGCAGTGCTAGGGGGACAGGGCGCTTCAATCAGCCCCAGCATTTT
CDR3 protein: CSARGTGRFNQPQHF
D gene: TRBD1
clone size: few
V gene: TRBV20-1
J gene: TRBJ1-5

CDR3 DNA: TGTGCCACCAGCAGAGAGAATTCACCCCTCCACTTT
CDR3 protein: CATSRENSPLHF
D gene: NA
clone size: NA
V gene: TRBV15
J gene: TRBJ1-6

CDR3 DNA: TGTGCCAGCACAAGCGAGGGACTTAGCAATCAGCCCCAGCATTTT
CDR3 protein: CASTSEGLSNQPQHF
D gene: NA
clone size: many
V gene: TRBV2
J gene: TRBJ1-5

CDR3 DNA: TGTGCCAGCCGTCGCTCGGGACTATCAAACACCATATATTTT
CDR3 protein: CASRRSGLSNTIYF
D gene: NA
clone size: many
V gene: TRBV12-3/TRBV12-4
J gene: TRBJ1-3

CDR3 DNA: TGTGCCAGCAGCTTCCTAGCGGAGAACTCCTACGAGCAGTACTTC
CDR3 protein: CASSFLAENSYEQYF
D gene: TRBD2
clone size: few
V gene: TRBV5-6
J gene: TRBJ2-7

CDR3 DNA: TGCGCCAGCAGGCCGTGGACTAGCGGGGCCTACGAGCAGTACTTC
CDR3 protein: CASRPWTSGAYEQYF
D gene: TRBD2
clone size: NA
V gene: TRBV5-1
J gene: TRBJ2-7

CDR3 DNA: TGTGCCAGCACCGAGACTCGAGCTAACTATGGCTACACCTTC
CDR3 protein: CASTETRANYGYTF
D gene: NA
clone size: many
V gene: TRBV2
J gene: TRBJ1-2

CDR3 DNA: TGTGCCAGCTCAAATGAAGCTGAAGCTTTCTTT
CDR3 protein: CASSNEAEAFF
D gene: NA
clone size: NA
V gene: TRBV18
J gene: TRBJ1-1

CDR3 DNA: TGTGCCAGCAGCTTAGATGGACAGACAGCGCAGGGAGGAGAGACCCAGTACTTC
CDR3 protein: CASSLDGQTAQGGETQYF
D gene: NA
clone size: NA
V gene: TRBV11-2
J gene: TRBJ2-5

CDR3 DNA: TGTGCCAGCAGGGAGATAAATCAGCCCCAGCATTTT
CDR3 protein: CASREINQPQHF
D gene: NA
clone size: NA
V gene: TRBV6-1
J gene: TRBJ1-5

CDR3 DNA: TGCGCCAGCAGCCAAGAAACGCAGGTTGGCTACACCTTC
CDR3 protein: CASSQETQVGYTF
D gene: NA
clone size: NA
V gene: TRBV4-1
J gene: TRBJ1-2

CDR3 DNA: TGTGCCAGCAGTTTACGGCATCAGCCCCAGCATTTT
CDR3 protein: CASSLRHQPQHF
D gene: NA
clone size: few
V gene: TRBV12-3/TRBV12-4
J gene: TRBJ1-5

CDR3 DNA: TGCGCCAGCAGCCACCCGGAGGGAATTAACACCGGGGAGCTGTTTTTT
CDR3 protein: CASSHPEGINTGELFF
D gene: NA
clone size: few
V gene: TRBV5-1
J gene: TRBJ2-2

CDR3 DNA: TGTGCCAGCAGCTATACGACAGGGGGCATTGAAGGTCAGCCCCAGCATTTT
CDR3 protein: CASSYTTGGIEGQPQHF
D gene: TRBD1
clone size: many
V gene: TRBV6-1
J gene: TRBJ1-5

CDR3 DNA: TGTGCCAGCAGCTTTGGGGGGGCAAGGCAGCCCCAGCATTTT
CDR3 protein: CASSFGGARQPQHF
D gene: NA
clone size: once
V gene: TRBV7-9
J gene: TRBJ1-5

CDR3 DNA: TGTGCCAGCAGTTTATGGGGGAGGGGAAACACTGAAGCTTTCTTT
CDR3 protein: CASSLWGRGNTEAFF
D gene: NA
clone size: NA
V gene: TRBV27
J gene: TRBJ1-1

CDR3 DNA: TGTGCCATCAGTGATATTACCGGGGCTATGAACACTGAAGCTTTCTTT
CDR3 protein: CAISDITGAMNTEAFF
D gene: NA
clone size: few
V gene: TRBV10-3
J gene: TRBJ1-1

CDR3 DNA: TGTGCCAGCAGCTTAGTGGGTCCCGGGGAGCTGTTTTTT
CDR3 protein: CASSLVGPGELFF
D gene: NA
clone size: few
V gene: TRBV11-2
J gene: TRBJ2-2

CDR3 DNA: TGCGCCAGCAGTGCTGGGGGCGCTTTCTACGAGCAGTACTTC
CDR3 protein: CASSAGGAFYEQYF
D gene: NA
clone size: NA
V gene: TRBV10-2
J gene: TRBJ2-7

CDR3 DNA: TGTGCCAGCAGTTTATCCCCCACAGGGACGGGGCAGTTCTTC
CDR3 protein: CASSLSPTGTGQFF
D gene: NA
clone size: NA
V gene: TRBV27
J gene: TRBJ2-1

CDR3 DNA: TGTGCCAGCAGCTTAAGGACTACGGCAAACACCGGGGAGCTGTTTTTT
CDR3 protein: CASSLRTTANTGELFF
D gene: NA
clone size: NA
V gene: TRBV11-2
J gene: TRBJ2-2

CDR3 DNA: TGTGCCAGCAGGTTCACCGGGACTAGTTCCGAGCAGTACTTC
CDR3 protein: CASRFTGTSSEQYF
D gene: TRBD2
clone size: NA
V gene: TRBV2
J gene: TRBJ2-7

CDR3 DNA: TGTGCCAGCTCACCATCGAACGGAAAGTACTTC
CDR3 protein: CASSPSNGKYF
D gene: NA
clone size: NA
V gene: TRBV18
J gene: TRBJ2-7

CDR3 DNA: TGCGCCAGCAGCTTGGGGGGCACGGGGTCGTCTTTCGCTGAAGCTTTCTTT
CDR3 protein: CASSLGGTGSSFAEAFF
D gene: NA
clone size: NA
V gene: TRBV5-1
J gene: TRBJ1-1

CDR3 DNA: TGTGCCAGCAGTGAAGCGGAGGGGATGGGAACCGGGGAGCTGTTTTTT
CDR3 protein: CASSEAEGMGTGELFF
D gene: NA
clone size: few
V gene: TRBV6-1
J gene: TRBJ2-2

CDR3 DNA: TGTGCCAGCAGCCCGACGGAGCATACGCAGTATTTT
CDR3 protein: CASSPTEHTQYF
D gene: NA
clone size: NA
V gene: TRBV14
J gene: TRBJ2-3

CDR3 DNA: TGTGCCAGCAGTTACTCAACAGGGAACTACGAGCAGTACTTC
CDR3 protein: CASSYSTGNYEQYF
D gene: NA
clone size: many
V gene: TRBV6-5
J gene: TRBJ2-7